A selection of T cell receptor beta chains follows, all from one sample in a study of blood T cell repertoires in COVID-19. Sequencing used immunoSEQ multiplex PCR; TCRdb keeps in-frame clones, though not all of them. The sample holds some 280,000 clones, 75% to 90% seen once. The specimen was peripheral blood. The receptors derive from a woman aged 55-69 years with acute or convalescent COVID-19. CDR3s include the opening cysteine and the closing phenylalanine or tryptophan. D genes are given only for firm matches. The size entry is marked missing in some rows and otherwise reads once, few, many or a size class.

CDR3 protein: CASSPRGGLGEQYF; CDR3 DNA: TGTGCCAGCAGCCCCCGCGGAGGTCTGGGGGAGCAGTACTTC; D gene: NA; J gene: TRBJ2-7; CDR3 length: 14; clone size: NA; V gene: TRBV7-2
CDR3 protein: CASSGYDIAGGRYEQYF; CDR3 DNA: TGTGCCAGCAGCGGGTACGATATAGCGGGAGGGAGGTACGAGCAGTACTTC; D gene: TRBD2; J gene: TRBJ2-7; CDR3 length: 17; clone size: NA; V gene: TRBV3-1/TRBV3-2
CDR3 protein: CAISETGQENTEAFF; CDR3 DNA: TGTGCCATCAGTGAGACGGGACAGGAGAACACTGAAGCTTTCTTT; D gene: TRBD1; J gene: TRBJ1-1; CDR3 length: 15; clone size: NA; V gene: TRBV10-3
CDR3 protein: CASSLVAGAGNEQFF; CDR3 DNA: TGTGCCAGCAGCTTAGTTGCGGGAGCGGGCAATGAGCAGTTCTTC; D gene: TRBD2; J gene: TRBJ2-1; CDR3 length: 15; clone size: NA; V gene: TRBV7-2
CDR3 protein: CASSPSEETQYF; CDR3 DNA: TGTGCCAGCTCACCGTCCGAAGAGACCCAGTACTTC; D gene: NA; J gene: TRBJ2-5; CDR3 length: 12; clone size: NA; V gene: TRBV18
CDR3 protein: CASSSRRWEETQYF; CDR3 DNA: TGTGCCAGCAGCTCTCGGCGGTGGGAAGAGACCCAGTACTTC; D gene: NA; J gene: TRBJ2-5; CDR3 length: 14; clone size: NA; V gene: TRBV11-2
CDR3 protein: CASSSGQGVQNQPQHF; CDR3 DNA: TGTGCCAGCTCATCAGGACAGGGGGTTCAGAATCAGCCCCAGCATTTT; D gene: TRBD1; J gene: TRBJ1-5; CDR3 length: 16; clone size: NA; V gene: TRBV18
CDR3 protein: CASSQSESRTGELFF; CDR3 DNA: TGTGCCAGCAGCCAGTCCGAGTCCCGGACCGGGGAGCTGTTTTTT; D gene: NA; J gene: TRBJ2-2; CDR3 length: 15; clone size: NA; V gene: TRBV3-1/TRBV3-2
CDR3 protein: CASSERTGGSPEAFF; CDR3 DNA: TGTGCCAGCAGCGAACGGACAGGGGGCTCACCTGAAGCTTTCTTT; D gene: TRBD1; J gene: TRBJ1-1; CDR3 length: 15; clone size: NA; V gene: TRBV7-9
CDR3 protein: CASSLQGTENTEAFF; CDR3 DNA: TGTGCCAGCTCACTACAGGGGACAGAGAACACTGAAGCTTTCTTT; D gene: TRBD1; J gene: TRBJ1-1; CDR3 length: 15; clone size: NA; V gene: TRBV18
CDR3 protein: CASTAAANTEAFF; CDR3 DNA: TGTGCCAGCACCGCGGCCGCTAACACTGAAGCTTTCTTT; D gene: NA; J gene: TRBJ1-1; CDR3 length: 13; clone size: NA; V gene: TRBV6-5
CDR3 protein: CASSLGDRGNTEAFF; CDR3 DNA: TGCGCCAGCAGCCTGGGGGACAGGGGAAACACTGAAGCTTTCTTT; D gene: TRBD1; J gene: TRBJ1-1; CDR3 length: 15; clone size: NA; V gene: TRBV5-1
CDR3 protein: CASSSDYGEQYF; CDR3 DNA: TGTGCCAGCAGCTCGGACTATGGAGAGCAGTACTTC; D gene: NA; J gene: TRBJ2-7; CDR3 length: 12; clone size: NA; V gene: TRBV7-3
CDR3 protein: CASSDGLAGGYEQYF; CDR3 DNA: TGTGCCAGCAGCGACGGGCTAGCGGGAGGGTACGAGCAGTACTTC; D gene: TRBD2; J gene: TRBJ2-7; CDR3 length: 15; clone size: once; V gene: TRBV6-6
CDR3 protein: CASSATVGPNTQYF; CDR3 DNA: TGTGCCAGCAGTGCTACCGTGGGGCCCAATACGCAGTATTTT; D gene: NA; J gene: TRBJ2-3; CDR3 length: 14; clone size: NA; V gene: TRBV27
CDR3 protein: CASSERPPGGNQPQHF; CDR3 DNA: TGTGCCAGCAGTGAAAGGCCGCCGGGTGGCAATCAGCCCCAGCATTTT; D gene: NA; J gene: TRBJ1-5; CDR3 length: 16; clone size: NA; V gene: TRBV2
CDR3 protein: CASRRWDRGNHEQFF; CDR3 DNA: TGTGCCAGTAGGAGATGGGACAGGGGGAATCATGAGCAGTTCTTC; D gene: TRBD1; J gene: TRBJ2-1; CDR3 length: 15; clone size: NA; V gene: TRBV19
CDR3 protein: CASSQRQGLNTEAFF; CDR3 DNA: TGTGCCAGCAGCCAAAGACAGGGGTTGAACACTGAAGCTTTCTTT; D gene: TRBD1; J gene: TRBJ1-1; CDR3 length: 15; clone size: NA; V gene: TRBV9
CDR3 protein: CASSVAGQGTVETQYF; CDR3 DNA: TGTGCCAGCAGTGTTGCGGGACAGGGGACCGTAGAGACCCAGTACTTC; D gene: TRBD1; J gene: TRBJ2-5; CDR3 length: 16; clone size: NA; V gene: TRBV2
CDR3 protein: CASSVDLEETQYF; CDR3 DNA: TGTGCCAGCAGCGTAGATCTAGAAGAGACCCAGTACTTC; D gene: NA; J gene: TRBJ2-5; CDR3 length: 13; clone size: NA; V gene: TRBV9
CDR3 protein: CATGNQGFETQYF; CDR3 DNA: TGTGCCACCGGGAATCAAGGGTTCGAGACCCAGTACTTC; D gene: NA; J gene: TRBJ2-5; CDR3 length: 13; clone size: NA; V gene: TRBV7-2
CDR3 protein: CASSLRGGRVSGELFF; CDR3 DNA: TGTGCCAGCAGCTTAAGGGGCGGGAGGGTGAGCGGGGAGCTGTTTTTT; D gene: TRBD2; J gene: TRBJ2-2; CDR3 length: 16; clone size: NA; V gene: TRBV11-2
CDR3 protein: CASSPDRSYGYTF; CDR3 DNA: TGTGCCAGCTCTCCGGACAGAAGCTATGGCTACACCTTC; D gene: NA; J gene: TRBJ1-2; CDR3 length: 13; clone size: once; V gene: TRBV18
CDR3 protein: CASSLNRGTEAFF; CDR3 DNA: TGTGCCAGCAGTTTAAACAGGGGCACTGAAGCTTTCTTT; D gene: TRBD1; J gene: TRBJ1-1; CDR3 length: 13; clone size: NA; V gene: TRBV27
CDR3 protein: CASSYQGVNTGELFF; CDR3 DNA: TGTGCCAGCAGCTATCAGGGTGTTAACACCGGGGAGCTGTTTTTT; D gene: NA; J gene: TRBJ2-2; CDR3 length: 15; clone size: few; V gene: TRBV5-4
CDR3 protein: CASSLAGGEQFF; CDR3 DNA: TGTGCCAGCAGCTTGGCGGGGGGTGAGCAGTTCTTC; D gene: TRBD2; J gene: TRBJ2-1; CDR3 length: 12; clone size: NA; V gene: TRBV5-8
CDR3 protein: CAWSPATGYGYTF; CDR3 DNA: TGTGCCTGGAGTCCCGCGACAGGGTATGGCTACACCTTC; D gene: TRBD1; J gene: TRBJ1-2; CDR3 length: 13; clone size: few; V gene: TRBV30
CDR3 protein: CASSPARLISYEQYF; CDR3 DNA: TGTGCCAGCAGTCCCGCCCGCCTAATCTCCTACGAGCAGTACTTC; D gene: NA; J gene: TRBJ2-7; CDR3 length: 15; clone size: NA; V gene: TRBV28
CDR3 protein: CASRGTGVQEQYF; CDR3 DNA: TGTGCCAGCAGAGGCACAGGGGTTCAAGAGCAGTACTTC; D gene: TRBD1; J gene: TRBJ2-7; CDR3 length: 13; clone size: NA; V gene: TRBV28
CDR3 protein: CASSSNRESAEAFF; CDR3 DNA: TGTGCCAGCAGCTCAAACAGGGAGTCCGCTGAAGCTTTCTTT; D gene: NA; J gene: TRBJ1-1; CDR3 length: 14; clone size: NA; V gene: TRBV7-3
CDR3 protein: CASSLMGAFSYEQYF; CDR3 DNA: TGTGCCAGCAGCTTGATGGGCGCATTCTCCTACGAGCAGTACTTC; D gene: NA; J gene: TRBJ2-7; CDR3 length: 15; clone size: NA; V gene: TRBV5-4
CDR3 protein: CASSTLRLGWMNTEAFF; CDR3 DNA: TGTGCCAGCTCCACCTTGAGGTTAGGATGGATGAACACTGAAGCTTTCTTT; D gene: NA; J gene: TRBJ1-1; CDR3 length: 17; clone size: NA; V gene: TRBV18
CDR3 protein: CASSQDASGHEKLFF; CDR3 DNA: TGCGCCAGCAGCCAAGATGCGTCAGGGCATGAAAAACTGTTTTTT; D gene: NA; J gene: TRBJ1-4; CDR3 length: 15; clone size: few; V gene: TRBV4-3
CDR3 protein: CASSGEGFEQYF; CDR3 DNA: TGTGCCAGCAGTGGGGAGGGATTCGAGCAGTACTTC; D gene: TRBD2; J gene: TRBJ2-7; CDR3 length: 12; clone size: NA; V gene: TRBV6-2/TRBV6-3
CDR3 protein: CATSDPRTSGRVDEQFF; CDR3 DNA: TGTGCCACCAGTGACCCGAGGACTAGCGGGAGAGTGGATGAGCAGTTCTTC; D gene: TRBD2; J gene: TRBJ2-1; CDR3 length: 17; clone size: NA; V gene: TRBV24-1
CDR3 protein: CASSRDRQERGEAFF; CDR3 DNA: TGCGCCAGCAGTCGGGACAGGCAAGAAAGGGGTGAAGCTTTCTTT; D gene: TRBD1; J gene: TRBJ1-1; CDR3 length: 15; clone size: NA; V gene: TRBV5-1
CDR3 protein: CASSLSSDRGLTEAFF; CDR3 DNA: TGTGCCAGCAGTTTATCCTCGGACAGGGGACTAACTGAAGCTTTCTTT; D gene: TRBD1; J gene: TRBJ1-1; CDR3 length: 16; clone size: NA; V gene: TRBV28
CDR3 protein: CASGQGLTNEKLFF; CDR3 DNA: TGTGCCAGCGGACAGGGCCTGACTAATGAAAAACTGTTTTTT; D gene: TRBD1; J gene: TRBJ1-4; CDR3 length: 14; clone size: NA; V gene: TRBV27
CDR3 protein: CASSYRGPADNSPLHF; CDR3 DNA: TGTGCCAGCAGTTACCGGGGTCCGGCAGATAATTCACCCCTCCACTTT; D gene: NA; J gene: TRBJ1-6; CDR3 length: 16; clone size: NA; V gene: TRBV6-5
CDR3 protein: CASSLGPGLAETQYF; CDR3 DNA: TGTGCCAGCAGCTTAGGGCCCGGGCTAGCGGAGACCCAGTACTTC; D gene: NA; J gene: TRBJ2-5; CDR3 length: 15; clone size: few; V gene: TRBV7-8
CDR3 protein: CASSPIGGGEQYF; CDR3 DNA: TGTGCCAGCAGCCCCATAGGGGGTGGCGAGCAGTACTTC; D gene: NA; J gene: TRBJ2-7; CDR3 length: 13; clone size: once; V gene: TRBV7-3
CDR3 protein: CASSVATAGNTIYF; CDR3 DNA: TGTGCCAGCAGCGTAGCGACAGCTGGAAACACCATATATTTT; D gene: NA; J gene: TRBJ1-3; CDR3 length: 14; clone size: NA; V gene: TRBV9
CDR3 protein: CASSEAPVAGGHEQYF; CDR3 DNA: TGTGCCAGCAGTGAAGCGCCGGTAGCGGGGGGCCACGAGCAGTACTTC; D gene: TRBD2; J gene: TRBJ2-7; CDR3 length: 16; clone size: NA; V gene: TRBV2
CDR3 protein: CASSLEGAFYGYTF; CDR3 DNA: TGTGCCAGCAGCTTAGAGGGGGCCTTCTATGGCTACACCTTC; D gene: TRBD1; J gene: TRBJ1-2; CDR3 length: 14; clone size: few; V gene: TRBV7-9
CDR3 protein: CAIRILQGNTEAFF; CDR3 DNA: TGTGCCATCAGGATACTTCAGGGTAACACTGAAGCTTTCTTT; D gene: NA; J gene: TRBJ1-1; CDR3 length: 14; clone size: NA; V gene: TRBV10-3
CDR3 protein: CASSFRGQPQHF; CDR3 DNA: TGTGCCAGCAGTTTCAGGGGACAGCCCCAGCATTTT; D gene: NA; J gene: TRBJ1-5; CDR3 length: 12; clone size: once; V gene: TRBV12-3/TRBV12-4
CDR3 protein: CASSRTGGESSPLHF; CDR3 DNA: TGCGCCAGCAGCAGGACAGGGGGGGAGTCTTCACCCCTCCACTTT; D gene: TRBD1; J gene: TRBJ1-6; CDR3 length: 15; clone size: NA; V gene: TRBV5-1
CDR3 protein: CASSYSKGLAGAGTGELFF; CDR3 DNA: TGTGCCAGCAGTTACTCGAAGGGACTAGCGGGAGCAGGTACCGGGGAGCTGTTTTTT; D gene: TRBD2; J gene: TRBJ2-2; CDR3 length: 19; clone size: once; V gene: TRBV6-2/TRBV6-3
CDR3 protein: CASSLDGGLQETQYF; CDR3 DNA: TGTGCCAGCAGCTTAGACGGGGGGCTCCAGGAGACCCAGTACTTC; D gene: NA; J gene: TRBJ2-5; CDR3 length: 15; clone size: NA; V gene: TRBV7-9